This entry lists 11 T cell receptor beta chains sequenced from one sample in a study of T cell clonality in common variable immunodeficiency (dated by TCRdb to the mid-2010s). Receptor amplification or capture employed the immunoSEQ multiplex PCR assay. Sourced from immuneACCESS, this table was stored by TCRdb with only in-frame sequences that have V and J called. A share of the clones is absent; for the studies checked, an unresolved V gene accounts for under half, and the remainder has no known explanation. For this sample the table reports about 39,000 clones, with no clone seen just once. The ten most abundant clones make up 2.5% to 3.5% of the sample. The specimen sequenced was peripheral blood mononuclear cells. The receptors stem from a person aged 18 to 75 in good health.

This clone has a count of ten or more. The read stops 3 residues short of the end of the CDR3; the missing end is completed from the germline J gene. This chain links TRBV19 with TRBJ1-2, with 9 bases that match TRBD1. The CDR3 runs 12 residues. V shed 8 bases and J 3 bases; nucleotides not matched to a gene: 1. Germline values: CDR1 LNHDA, CDR2 SQIVND (reference sequence). The sequenced CDR3 bases are TGTGCCAGTCGACAGGGGGACTATGGC. Translated, it gives CASRQGDYG. The complete CDR3 sequence is CASRQGDYGYTF.

Concerning this clone: The read ends 3 residues shy of where the CDR3 ends; the end is completed using the germline J gene. The rearrangement links TRBV19 to TRBJ2-3; D might be TRBD1 (5 bases). Looked up from germline, CDR1 is LNHDA and CDR2 is SQIVND (reference sequence). There are 14 residues in the CDR3. The CDR3 bases that were read are TGTGCCAGTAGCCTCAGGGTGGGCAATCAGCCG. Translation: CASSLRVGNQP. The CDR3, in full, reads CASSLRVGNQPQYF.

Details on this clone: The read terminates 3 residues before the CDR3 end, so the remaining end is supplied by the germline J gene. The V gene is TRBV18, the J gene TRBJ2-3; unclear D gene. Germline CDR1 reads KGHSH; CDR2 reads LQKENI. CDR3 length equals 15 residues. The CDR3 DNA, read in part, is TGTGCCAGCTCACCAGGCGATAATAGCAATCAGCCG. Residues: CASSPGDNSNQP. Given in full, the CDR3 is CASSPGDNSNQPQYF.

Comments on this clone: The read terminates 3 residues ahead of where the CDR3 ends, so the germline J gene completes it. The gene calls are TRBV6-2 or TRBV6-3 and TRBJ1-2; D may be TRBD1 (6 bases). The CDR3 loop spans 13 amino acids. Germline CDR1 and CDR2: MNHEY and SVGEGT. The part of the CDR3 DNA that was read is TGTGCCAGCGGCCAGTGGTCAGGGGATACC. Its translation: CASGQWSGDT. The CDR3 in its entirety is CASGQWSGDTYTF.

As concerns this clone: The CDR3 goes on 3 residues after the read ends, and that part is filled in from the germline J gene. V usage is TRBV5-1 and J usage is TRBJ2-3; D is unclear. The germline CDR1 and CDR2 sequences are SGHRS and YFSETQ. There are 13 residues in the CDR3. CDR3 sequence: CASSSLEVETQYF. CDR3 bases read: TGCGCCAGCAGTAGCCTAGAAGTGGAGACG.

This clone has more than one count but fewer than ten. The observed sequence ends 3 residues before the CDR3 terminus, with the missing tail filled in from the germline J gene. The chain is built from TRBV18 and TRBJ1-1, with 8 positions matching TRBD1. V gave up 3 bases and J gave up 1 base; unmatched junction bases: 4. There are 15 residues in the CDR3. Germline V lookup: CDR1 KGHSH, CDR2 LQKENI. The CDR3 reads CASSPTGQENTEAFF. CDR3 DNA, as far as it was read: TGTGCCAGCTCACCGACGGGACAGGAGAACACTGAA.

This clone was detected many times. The read finishes 3 residues shy of the CDR3 end, and the germline J gene is used to complete it. The V call is TRBV5-1, the J call TRBJ1-1; tentatively, D is TRBD1 (6 bases). The ends were cut back, 3 bases at V and 5 bases at J, with 14 bases in the middle. The CDR3 sequence is 14 residues long. Germline V lookup: CDR1 SGHRS, CDR2 YFSETQ. The part of the CDR3 DNA that was read is TGCGCCAGCAGCTACAGGGAGGGGATGACTGAA. As protein: CASSYREGMTE. The full CDR3 is CASSYREGMTEAFF.

Many counts were recorded for this clone. The read finishes 3 residues shy of the CDR3 end, and the germline J gene is used to complete it. This chain connects TRBV19 to TRBJ2-2; 12 bases map to TRBD2. J gave up 7 bases and V 5 bases, and 5 bases lay outside the gene matches. The CDR3 runs to 15 residues. Germline values: CDR1 LNHDA, CDR2 SQIVND (reference sequence). The CDR3: CASSGLAGGVGELFF. Partial CDR3 DNA: TGTGCCAGTAGTGGGCTAGCGGGAGGGGTCGGGGAG.

Turning to this clone: The CDR3 extends 3 residues past the end of the read, so its final part is completed from the germline J gene. The chain combines TRBV19 with TRBJ2-5; D possibly corresponds to TRBD2 (6 bases). Germline V gene data show CDR1 as LNHDA and CDR2 as SQIVND (reference sequence). The ends were cut back, 3 bases at V and 5 bases at J, with 16 bases in the middle. CDR3 length: 15 amino acids. The sequenced CDR3 bases are TGTGCCAGTAGTATTAGGGCGGGGAGTCGGGAGACC. Its protein is CASSIRAGSRET. The complete CDR3 reads CASSIRAGSRETQYF.

This clone was found many times. From the germline J gene comes the end of the CDR3, since the read stops 3 residues before it. The gene calls are TRBV6-1 and TRBJ2-7; possible D gene TRBD1, 5 bases. The length of the CDR3 is 15 residues. The germline V gene has CDR1 MNHNS and CDR2 SASEGT. V shed 3 bases and J shed 1 base, with 13 bases lying between them. CDR3 bases read: TGTGCCAGCAGTGATTACAGGTTGGGTTCCTACGAG. Protein: CASSDYRLGSYE. The whole CDR3 protein reads CASSDYRLGSYEQYF.

This clone appeared many times. The read finishes 3 residues shy of the CDR3 end, and the germline J gene is used to complete it. The J gene is TRBJ2-2, the V gene TRBV4-2; 10 bases map to TRBD2. Germline V gene sequence: CDR1 LGHNA, CDR2 YNFKEQ. The junction had 9 bases not matched to a gene; V was cut back by 4 bases and J by 1 base. The CDR3 loop spans 18 amino acids. The CDR3 region is CASSPALAGGGNTGELFF. Incomplete CDR3 DNA: TGTGCCAGCAGCCCGGCTTTAGCGGGAGGCGGGAACACCGGGGAG.